This T cell receptor beta chain was captured by sequencing in a study of T cell changes during pregnancy in multiple sclerosis. With 4 bases removed from V and 1 base from J, the gap between germline ends came to 13 bases. The CDR3 is made up of 15 amino acids. In germline, CDR1 is MNHNY, CDR2 SVGAGI (reference sequence). Clones were sequenced by immunoSEQ multiplex PCR, and TCRdb holds only the in-frame ones, with some missing. The sample carries tens of thousands of clones, roughly 92% recorded once. The clonotype originates from a female donor in good health, enrolled as a control in a pregnancy study. The chain joins TRBV6-6 to TRBJ1-1; no firm D call. The sample consisted of peripheral blood, taken after pregnancy. The CDR3 spells CASSSPREGNTEAFF. The CDR3 DNA reads as TGTGCCAGCAGTTCCCCCCGTGAGGGGAACACTGAAGCTTTCTTT.